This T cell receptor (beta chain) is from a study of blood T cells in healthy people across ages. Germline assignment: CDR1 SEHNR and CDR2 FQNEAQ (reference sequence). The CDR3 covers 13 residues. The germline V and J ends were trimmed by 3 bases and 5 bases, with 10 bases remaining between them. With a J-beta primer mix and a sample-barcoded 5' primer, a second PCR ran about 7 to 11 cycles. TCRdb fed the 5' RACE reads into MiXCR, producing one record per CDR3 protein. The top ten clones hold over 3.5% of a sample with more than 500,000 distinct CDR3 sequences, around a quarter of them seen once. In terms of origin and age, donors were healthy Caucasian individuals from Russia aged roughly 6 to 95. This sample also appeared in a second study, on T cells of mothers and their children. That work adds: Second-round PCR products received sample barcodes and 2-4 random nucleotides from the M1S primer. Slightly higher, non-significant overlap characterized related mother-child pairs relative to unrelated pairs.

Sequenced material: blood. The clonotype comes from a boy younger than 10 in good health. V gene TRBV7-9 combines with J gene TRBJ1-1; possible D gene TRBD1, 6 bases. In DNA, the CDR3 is TGTGCCAGCAGCTTTACAGGGTTGACTGAAGCTTTCTTT. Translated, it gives CASSFTGLTEAFF.